The 9 T cell receptor beta chains given below trace back to one sample, sequenced in a study of long-term antiretroviral therapy in people with HIV. Version v3.0 of the immunoSEQ assay ran at survey level. The method was immunoSEQ multiplex PCR; TCRdb's version includes in-frame clones alone and lacks a portion of them. The sample shows some 23,000 clones, around 80% of them seen only once. This sample comprised unsorted PBMCs, obtained 0.3 years after starting antiretroviral therapy. Every receptor here comes from a man in his fifties with HIV.

The chain has TRBV7-8 and TRBJ1-4, with a tentative D call TRBD1 (6 bases). V was trimmed by 2 bases and J by 4 bases, leaving 17 bases between them. This CDR3 has 17 residues. From germline, CDR1 is SGHVS and CDR2 FQNEAQ. The CDR3, as DNA: TGTGCCAGCAGCTTATTTGGAACCCGACAGGTTAATGAAAAACTGTTTTTT. Amino acids: CASSLFGTRQVNEKLFF. The variable domain in full, with the rest retrieved from reference TRBV7-8 and TRBJ1-4, is GAGVSQSPRYKVAKRGQDVALRCDPISGHVSLFWYQQALGQGPEFLTYFQNEAQLDKSGLPSDRFFAERPEGSVSTLKIQRTQQEDSAVYLCASSLFGTRQVNEKLFFGSGTQLSVL.

V is TRBV19 and J is TRBJ1-5; D is uncertain. The length of the CDR3 is 14 residues. Deletions cut 8 bases from V and 1 base from J, with 12 bases between. Germline loops: CDR1 LNHDA, CDR2 SQIVND (reference sequence). CDR3 in amino acids: CASHWAGSNQPQHF. The CDR3 DNA reads as TGTGCCAGTCATTGGGCTGGGAGCAATCAGCCCCAGCATTTT.

V and J are TRBV13 and TRBJ1-1, with 9 bases matching TRBD1. Germline-derived CDR1 and CDR2 are PRHDT and FYEKMQ (reference sequence). The CDR3 has 14 amino acids. The V gene end was trimmed by 3 bases and the J gene end by 3 bases; junction bases not matched to a gene: 2. This CDR3 is CASSLGQGDTEAFF. CDR3 nucleotides: TGTGCCAGCAGCTTGGGACAGGGTGACACTGAAGCTTTCTTT. Variable domain in full (rest from reference TRBV13 and TRBJ1-1): AAGVIQSPRHLIKEKRETATLKCYPIPRHDTVYWYQQGPGQDPQFLISFYEKMQSDKGSIPDRFSAQQFSDYHSELNMSSLELGDSALYFCASSLGQGDTEAFFGQGTRLTVV.

The chain recombines TRBV5-8 with TRBJ2-7, with 8 bases lining up with TRBD1. With V trimmed by 3 bases and J by 3 bases, 5 bases remained unmatched. Per the germline V gene, CDR1 is SGHTS and CDR2 is YDEGEE. The CDR3 is made up of 14 amino acids. This CDR3 is CASSYRQGRYEQYF. CDR3 coding DNA: TGTGCCAGCAGCTACCGACAGGGGCGCTACGAGCAGTACTTC.

J is TRBJ2-3 and V is TRBV29-1; D ambiguous. CDR3 length equals 13 residues. V lost 4 bases and J 2 bases, leaving 10 bases between the germline ends. The germline V gene encodes CDR1 SQVTM and CDR2 ANQGSEA. The CDR3, as DNA: TGCAGCGTTGTGCCCCCGATCACAGATACGCAGTATTTT. This gives the protein CSVVPPITDTQYF.

The chain recombines TRBV11-3 with TRBJ2-5, with D perhaps matching TRBD1 (5 bases). Trimming removed 5 bases from V and 5 bases from J, with 9 bases in between. Germline V lookup: CDR1 SGHNT, CDR2 YENEEA. This CDR3 is 12 amino acids long. CDR3 region: CASSPGFETQYF. The CDR3 DNA sequence: TGTGCCAGCAGCCCAGGGTTCGAGACCCAGTACTTC.

CDR3 DNA: TGTGCCAGCAGCCCCTGGACTAGCGGGCTTTACAATGAGCAGTTCTTC. Protein: CASSPWTSGLYNEQFF. This chain uses TRBV7-8 with TRBJ2-1; TRBD2 agrees at 11 bases. CDR3 length: 16 amino acids. The V gene end was trimmed by 5 bases and the J gene end by 4 bases; junction bases not matched to a gene: 7. CDR1 and CDR2 from the germline V gene are SGHVS and FQNEAQ.

The rearrangement links TRBV5-1 to TRBJ2-7; the match to TRBD2 covers 9 bases. In germline, CDR1 is SGHRS, CDR2 YFSETQ. This CDR3 region has 14 residues. Trimming at V came to 4 bases and at J to 1 base, leaving 3 bases not matched to a gene. The CDR3, as DNA: TGCGCCAGCAGCCCCCTAGCGGGATCCTACGAGCAGTACTTC. Its protein product is CASSPLAGSYEQYF.

The chain links TRBV5-6 to TRBJ1-2; 7 bases are shared with TRBD1. Looked up from germline, CDR1 is SGHDT and CDR2 is YYEEEE. The trim removed 2 bases at V and 2 bases at J, leaving 3 bases unmatched. The CDR3 is 14 amino acids. CDR3 nucleotide sequence: TGTGCCAGCAGCTTCATGACAGGGAACTATGGCTACACCTTC. Protein: CASSFMTGNYGYTF.